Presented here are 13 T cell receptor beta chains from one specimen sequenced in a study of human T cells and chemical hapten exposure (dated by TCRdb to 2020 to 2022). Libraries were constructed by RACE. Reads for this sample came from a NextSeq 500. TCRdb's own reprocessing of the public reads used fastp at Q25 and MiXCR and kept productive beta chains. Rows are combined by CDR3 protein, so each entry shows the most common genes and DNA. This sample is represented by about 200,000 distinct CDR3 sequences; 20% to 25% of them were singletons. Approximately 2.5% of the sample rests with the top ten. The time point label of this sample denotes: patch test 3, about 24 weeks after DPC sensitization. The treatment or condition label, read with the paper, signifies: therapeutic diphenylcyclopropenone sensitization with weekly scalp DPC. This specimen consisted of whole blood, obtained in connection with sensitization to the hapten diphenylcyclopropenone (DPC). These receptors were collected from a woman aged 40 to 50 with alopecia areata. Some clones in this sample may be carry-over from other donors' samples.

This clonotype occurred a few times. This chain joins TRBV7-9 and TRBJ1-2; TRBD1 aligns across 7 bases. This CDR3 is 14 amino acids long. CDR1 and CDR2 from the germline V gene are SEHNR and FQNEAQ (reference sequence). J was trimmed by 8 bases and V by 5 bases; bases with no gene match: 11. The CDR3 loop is CASSPQGRLGGYTF. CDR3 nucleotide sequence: TGTGCCAGCAGCCCACAGGGGCGGCTCGGAGGCTACACCTTC.

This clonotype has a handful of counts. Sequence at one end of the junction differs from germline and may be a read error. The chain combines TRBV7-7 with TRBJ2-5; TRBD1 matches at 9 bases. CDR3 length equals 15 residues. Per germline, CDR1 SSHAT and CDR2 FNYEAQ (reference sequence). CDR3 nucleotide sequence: TGTGCTAGCAGCAACCTGGGACAGGGCAGGGAGACCCAGTACTTC. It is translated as CASSNLGQGRETQYF.

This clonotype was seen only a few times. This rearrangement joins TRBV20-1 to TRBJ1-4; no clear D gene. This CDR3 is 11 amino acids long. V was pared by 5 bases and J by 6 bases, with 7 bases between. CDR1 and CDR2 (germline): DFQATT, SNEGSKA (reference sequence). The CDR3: CSAFLDEKLFF. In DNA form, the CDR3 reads TGCAGTGCTTTTTTAGATGAAAAACTGTTTTTT.

The CDR3 region is CASSPQYRDKNNSPLHF. The DNA for the CDR3 is TGTGCCAGCAGCCCCCAGTACCGGGACAAAAATAATTCACCCCTCCACTTT. This chain connects TRBV3-1 to TRBJ1-6, with TRBD1 as a possible D gene (6 bases). CDR3 length: 17 residues. The V gene lost 4 bases and the J gene lost 5 bases, with 18 bases spanning the gap. Germline V gene sequence: CDR1 LGHDT, CDR2 YNNKEL (reference sequence).

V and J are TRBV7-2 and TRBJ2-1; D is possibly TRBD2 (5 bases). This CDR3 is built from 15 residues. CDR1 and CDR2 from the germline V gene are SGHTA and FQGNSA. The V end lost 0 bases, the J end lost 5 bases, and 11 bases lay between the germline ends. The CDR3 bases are TGTGCCAGCAGCTTAGCGGGAGCCGCCCACAATGAGCAGTTCTTC. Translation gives CASSLAGAAHNEQFF.

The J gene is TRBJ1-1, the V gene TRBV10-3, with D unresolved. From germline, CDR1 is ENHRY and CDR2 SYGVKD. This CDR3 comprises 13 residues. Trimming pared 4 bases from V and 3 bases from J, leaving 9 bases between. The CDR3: CAISGSEDTEAFF. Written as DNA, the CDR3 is TGTGCCATCAGTGGATCAGAGGACACTGAAGCTTTCTTT.

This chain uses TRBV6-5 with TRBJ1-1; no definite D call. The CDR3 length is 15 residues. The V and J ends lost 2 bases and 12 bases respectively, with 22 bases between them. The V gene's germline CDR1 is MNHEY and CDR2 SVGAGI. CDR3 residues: CASSYLASVAGQTFF. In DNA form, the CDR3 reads TGTGCCAGCAGTTACCTCGCCTCGGTGGCGGGTCAGACTTTCTTT.

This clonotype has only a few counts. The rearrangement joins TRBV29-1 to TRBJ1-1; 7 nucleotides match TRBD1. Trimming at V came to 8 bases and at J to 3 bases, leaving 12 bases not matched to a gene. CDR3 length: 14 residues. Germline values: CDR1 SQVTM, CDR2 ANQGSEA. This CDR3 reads CSSRGGQGYTEAFF. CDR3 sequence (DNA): TGCAGCTCCCGAGGGGGCCAGGGCTACACTGAAGCTTTCTTT.

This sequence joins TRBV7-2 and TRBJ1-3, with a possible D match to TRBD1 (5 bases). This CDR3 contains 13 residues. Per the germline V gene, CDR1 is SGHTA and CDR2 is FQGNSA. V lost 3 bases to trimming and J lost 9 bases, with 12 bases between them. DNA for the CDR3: TGTGCCAGCAGCTTTGGTCCAGGGATCACCATATATTTT. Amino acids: CASSFGPGITIYF.

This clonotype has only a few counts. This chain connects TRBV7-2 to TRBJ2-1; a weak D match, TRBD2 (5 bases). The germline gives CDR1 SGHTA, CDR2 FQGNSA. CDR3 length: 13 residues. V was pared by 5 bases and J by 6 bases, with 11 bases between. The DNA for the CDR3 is TGTGCCAGCAGCCTCGACTACGCCAATGAGCAGTTCTTC. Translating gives CASSLDYANEQFF. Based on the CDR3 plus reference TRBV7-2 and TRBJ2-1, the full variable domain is GAGVSQSPSNKVTEKGKDVELRCDPISGHTALYWYRQSLGQGLEFLIYFQGNSAPDKSGLPSDRFSAERTGGSVSTLTIQRTQQEDSAVYLCASSLDYANEQFFGPGTRLTVL.

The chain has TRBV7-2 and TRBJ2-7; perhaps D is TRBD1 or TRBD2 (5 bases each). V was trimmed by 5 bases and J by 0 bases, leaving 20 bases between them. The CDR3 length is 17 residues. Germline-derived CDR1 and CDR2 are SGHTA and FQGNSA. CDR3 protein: CASSKGTTRWASYEQYF. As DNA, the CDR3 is TGTGCCAGCAGCAAAGGGACGACCCGATGGGCCTCCTACGAGCAGTACTTC.

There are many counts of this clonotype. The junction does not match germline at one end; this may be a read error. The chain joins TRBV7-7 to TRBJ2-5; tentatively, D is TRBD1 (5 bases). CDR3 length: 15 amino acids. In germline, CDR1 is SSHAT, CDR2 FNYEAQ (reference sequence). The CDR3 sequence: CASSLAMTAQETQYF. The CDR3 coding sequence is TGTGCTAGCAGCTTAGCCATGACAGCTCAAGAGACCCAGTACTTC. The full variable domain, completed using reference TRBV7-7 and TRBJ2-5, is GAGVSQSPRYKVTKRGQDVTLRCDPISSHATLYWYQQALGQGPEFLTYFNYEAQPDKSGLPSDRFSAERPEGSISTLTIQRTEQRDSAMYRCASSLAMTAQETQYFGPGTRLLVL.

CDR3 sequence: CASSVLANTGELFF. The CDR3 DNA follows: TGTGCCAGCAGCGTACTAGCGAACACCGGGGAGCTGTTTTTT. The gene calls are TRBV7-6 and TRBJ2-2; perhaps TRBD2 as D (5 bases). The V gene's germline CDR1 is SGHVS and CDR2 FNYEAQ. Trimming took off 5 bases at V and 0 bases at J, with 7 bases between the two ends. The CDR3 has 14 residues.